The rows below give T cell receptor beta chains drawn from one sample of a study of T cells in Graves' hyperthyroidism and ophthalmopathy. TCRdb recomputed calls from the multiplex PCR reads with MiXCR, one row per CDR3 protein. The table has about 380,000 distinct CDR3 sequences, about a fifth seen once. The material sequenced was blood. Receptors originate from a man aged 18 to 29 with Graves' ophthalmopathy. The CDR3 runs from the conserved cysteine through the conserved F or W. A D gene is named only where the DNA matches it firmly. Clone size appears in some rows only: once, few, many, or a class for an expanded clone.

clone_size: many
v_call: TRBV7-9
d_call: TRBD1
j_call: TRBJ2-1
cdr3_aa: CASSLGQGAQFF
cdr3_nt: TGTGCCAGCAGCTTGGGACAGGGGGCTCAGTTCTTC

clone_size: -
v_call: TRBV5-1
d_call: -
j_call: TRBJ2-4
cdr3_aa: CASSSGSLGGGKNIQYF
cdr3_nt: TGCGCCAGCAGCTCGGGGTCCCTCGGGGGCGGCAAAAACATTCAGTACTTC

clone_size: many
v_call: TRBV3-1
d_call: -
j_call: TRBJ2-5
cdr3_aa: CASSLTYEETQYF
cdr3_nt: TGTGCCAGCAGTCTAACTTATGAAGAGACCCAGTACTTC

clone_size: many
v_call: TRBV5-8
d_call: -
j_call: TRBJ1-1
cdr3_aa: CASSLRGARTEAFF
cdr3_nt: TGTGCCAGCAGCTTGCGGGGGGCGCGTACTGAAGCTTTCTTT

clone_size: few
v_call: TRBV27
d_call: -
j_call: TRBJ1-2
cdr3_aa: CASSPWPQRGIGYTF
cdr3_nt: TGTGCCAGCAGTCCCTGGCCCCAACGTGGAATTGGCTACACCTTC

clone_size: many
v_call: TRBV6-5
d_call: TRBD1
j_call: TRBJ2-7
cdr3_aa: CASSYAQGSTYEQYF
cdr3_nt: TGTGCCAGCAGTTACGCACAGGGGTCAACCTACGAGCAGTACTTC

clone_size: many
v_call: TRBV28
d_call: -
j_call: TRBJ2-7
cdr3_aa: CASSQVGDLYEQYF
cdr3_nt: TGTGCCAGCAGCCAGGTGGGCGATCTGTACGAGCAGTACTTC

clone_size: many
v_call: TRBV7-8
d_call: -
j_call: TRBJ1-2
cdr3_aa: CASSRSGDKSTNYGYTF
cdr3_nt: TGTGCCAGCAGCCGTTCCGGGGATAAATCGACCAACTATGGCTACACCTTC

clone_size: -
v_call: TRBV28
d_call: TRBD1
j_call: TRBJ1-2
cdr3_aa: CASSWGDRGNGYTF
cdr3_nt: TGTGCCAGCAGCTGGGGGGACAGGGGTAATGGCTACACCTTC

clone_size: -
v_call: TRBV3-1
d_call: TRBD2
j_call: TRBJ2-5
cdr3_aa: CAITLAGETQYF
cdr3_nt: TGTGCCATTACACTAGCGGGTGAGACCCAGTACTTC

clone_size: once
v_call: TRBV6-5
d_call: TRBD2
j_call: TRBJ2-3
cdr3_aa: CASSYSYEGLARTDTQYF
cdr3_nt: TGTGCCAGCAGTTACTCCTATGAGGGACTAGCGCGTACAGATACGCAGTATTTT